Listed below are T cell receptor beta chains from one sample, sequenced in a study of long-term antiretroviral therapy in people with HIV. Here immunoSEQ multiplex PCR was the method, and the copy in TCRdb shows in-frame clones only, minus some. The table shows about 28,000 clones, with 85% to 95% occurring only once. Sequences were derived from unsorted PBMCs, sampled 5.3 years after starting antiretroviral therapy. These receptors came from a man aged 45-60 years with HIV. The CDR3 runs from the conserved cysteine through the conserved F or W. D genes are given only for firm matches. Where a row states a size, it is once, few, many or the class of an expanded clone; other rows omit it.

d_call	j_call	clone_size	v_call	cdr3_nt	cdr3_aa
TRBD2	TRBJ2-7	NA	TRBV27	TGTGCCAGCAGGTCAACTAGCGGGGAATCCTACGAGCAGTACTTC	CASRSTSGESYEQYF
NA	TRBJ2-5	NA	TRBV25-1	TGTGCCAGCAGTGACAGGAGGGCCGGGACCCAGTACTTC	CASSDRRAGTQYF
NA	TRBJ2-2	NA	TRBV5-1	TGCGCCAGCAGCTTGAATCCGAACACCGGGGAGCTGTTTTTT	CASSLNPNTGELFF
NA	TRBJ1-1	NA	TRBV7-3	TGTGCCAGCAGCCCCTTCCCCGGAAGGGACGGCACTGAAGCTTTCTTT	CASSPFPGRDGTEAFF
TRBD1	TRBJ2-2	NA	TRBV27	TGTGCCAGCAGTTTACCCTCGGGACAGGGGCTCGGGGAGCTGTTTTTT	CASSLPSGQGLGELFF
NA	TRBJ2-2	NA	TRBV6-6	TGTGCCAGCAGAGGACCCACCGGGGAGCTGTTTTTT	CASRGPTGELFF
NA	TRBJ2-7	NA	TRBV12-5	TGTGCTAGTGGTTTGGTAGGCGGCGGCCCCCACGAGCAGTACTTC	CASGLVGGGPHEQYF
NA	TRBJ1-1	once	TRBV9	TGTGCCAGCAGCGTACCGGGGGTCACTGAAGCTTTCTTT	CASSVPGVTEAFF
NA	TRBJ1-3	once	TRBV2	TGTGCCAGCCGCGAACAGGGAATCGGAAACACCATATATTTT	CASREQGIGNTIYF
NA	TRBJ1-4	NA	TRBV19	TGTGCCAGTAGTGTGGACGGGACTGAAAAACTGTTTTTT	CASSVDGTEKLFF
NA	TRBJ1-2	NA	TRBV4-1	TGCGCCAGCAGCCAAGAAAGCGCCCTCTATGGCTACACCTTC	CASSQESALYGYTF
NA	TRBJ2-2	NA	TRBV5-1	TGCGCCAGCAGCTTGGGACTATTGAACACCGGGGAGCTGTTTTTT	CASSLGLLNTGELFF
TRBD1	TRBJ1-2	NA	TRBV5-8	TGTGCCAGCAGTTGGGGACAGGGAGACGGCTACACCTTC	CASSWGQGDGYTF
NA	TRBJ2-3	few	TRBV30	TGTGCCTGGAAGGAACGGGGGTTGGCAGATACGCAGTATTTT	CAWKERGLADTQYF
NA	TRBJ2-5	NA	TRBV5-1	TGCGCCAGCAGCTTGGTGCCAGGCCGCCGGGAGACCCAGTACTTC	CASSLVPGRRETQYF
NA	TRBJ2-2	NA	TRBV23-1	TGCGCCAGCGCCTCCTTGGCGTACACCGGGGAGCTGTTTTTT	CASASLAYTGELFF
NA	TRBJ1-6	NA	TRBV7-2	TGTGCCAGCAGCTTACACGGGGGCTTGTCCAATTCACCCCTCCACTTT	CASSLHGGLSNSPLHF
NA	TRBJ2-3	NA	TRBV4-1	TGCGCCAGCAGCCAAGCCGGGACCGGCACAGATACGCAGTATTTT	CASSQAGTGTDTQYF
TRBD1	TRBJ1-1	NA	TRBV12-5	TGTGCTAGTGGTCGGACAGGTCCCGGTTTTGAAGCTTTCTTT	CASGRTGPGFEAFF
TRBD2	TRBJ2-1	NA	TRBV11-2	TGTGCCAGCAGCAGCGGGGGGGCATATGAGCAGTTCTTC	CASSSGGAYEQFF
NA	TRBJ1-5	NA	TRBV4-3	TGCGCCAGCAGCCAAGATCGGGCATCCTCGGGGCAGCCCCAGCATTTT	CASSQDRASSGQPQHF
NA	TRBJ1-1	NA	TRBV5-1	TGCGCCAGCAGCTTGGGAGGGGGGCGGAACACTGAAGCTTTCTTT	CASSLGGGRNTEAFF
TRBD2	TRBJ2-2	NA	TRBV9	TGTGCCAGCAGCGTAGGTAGCGGGGGGATAGGCACCGGGGAGCTGTTTTTT	CASSVGSGGIGTGELFF
NA	TRBJ2-3	NA	TRBV6-5	TGTGCCAGCAGTTACTCGGCGGGTAGCACAGATACGCAGTATTTT	CASSYSAGSTDTQYF
NA	TRBJ1-3	NA	TRBV19	TGTGCCAGTAGTTGGGGGGCGTCTGGAAACACCATATATTTT	CASSWGASGNTIYF
TRBD1	TRBJ2-4	NA	TRBV5-6	TGTGCCAGCAGCTTGGTGACAGGGGGCAACATTCAGTACTTC	CASSLVTGGNIQYF
NA	TRBJ2-1	NA	TRBV13	TGTGCCAGCAGCTCCAGGAGGGATCGGGACAATGAGCAGTTCTTC	CASSSRRDRDNEQFF
NA	TRBJ2-3	NA	TRBV28	TGTGCCAGCTTGCGGGGCGGAGTGAGCACAGATACGCAGTATTTT	CASLRGGVSTDTQYF
TRBD2	TRBJ2-2	NA	TRBV27	TGTGCCAGCAGTTTAAAGAGCGGGGGGGTGGCCACCGGGGAGCTGTTTTTT	CASSLKSGGVATGELFF
NA	TRBJ1-4	NA	TRBV5-1	TGCGCCAGCAGCTTGGGGCGTGCAACTAATGAAAAACTGTTTTTT	CASSLGRATNEKLFF
NA	TRBJ1-5	once	TRBV7-9	TGTGCCAGCAGCAGGGGGAGGGATCAGCCCCAGCATTTT	CASSRGRDQPQHF
TRBD1	TRBJ1-4	NA	TRBV9	TGTGCCAGCAGCGCGACAGGGGGCGATGAAAAACTGTTTTTT	CASSATGGDEKLFF
NA	TRBJ1-1	once	TRBV27	TGTGCCAGCAGTTTAGGGGTGGGGGGGTTGGGCTCTGAAGCTTTCTTT	CASSLGVGGLGSEAFF
NA	TRBJ1-5	NA	TRBV19	TGTGCCAGTCGTGTCCGGGGGAGAGGGGGCAATCAGCCCCAGCATTTT	CASRVRGRGGNQPQHF
NA	TRBJ1-1	NA	TRBV29-1	TGCAGCGTTGAAGGGGGTTCCTCCTCGAACACTGAAGCTTTCTTT	CSVEGGSSSNTEAFF
TRBD2	TRBJ2-6	NA	TRBV5-8	TGTGCCAGCAGAGCGGGGGTTGGGGCCAACGTCCTGACTTTC	CASRAGVGANVLTF
TRBD2	TRBJ2-1	NA	TRBV9	TGTGCCAGCAGTTCAGGACTAGCGGGGGGAAGGGAGCAGTTCTTC	CASSSGLAGGREQFF
NA	TRBJ1-1	NA	TRBV10-3	TGTGCCATCAGTGAGCGGGGGCCTGAAGCTTTCTTT	CAISERGPEAFF
NA	TRBJ2-7	NA	TRBV19	TGTGCCAGTAGTATCGGACAGTGGAGCTCCTACGAGCAGTACTTC	CASSIGQWSSYEQYF
NA	TRBJ1-1	NA	TRBV29-1	TGCAGCGTGCTACACAACACTGAAGCTTTCTTT	CSVLHNTEAFF
NA	TRBJ1-2	NA	TRBV10-3	TGTGCCATCAGTGTAACCGGGGGCGACTATGGCTACACCTTC	CAISVTGGDYGYTF